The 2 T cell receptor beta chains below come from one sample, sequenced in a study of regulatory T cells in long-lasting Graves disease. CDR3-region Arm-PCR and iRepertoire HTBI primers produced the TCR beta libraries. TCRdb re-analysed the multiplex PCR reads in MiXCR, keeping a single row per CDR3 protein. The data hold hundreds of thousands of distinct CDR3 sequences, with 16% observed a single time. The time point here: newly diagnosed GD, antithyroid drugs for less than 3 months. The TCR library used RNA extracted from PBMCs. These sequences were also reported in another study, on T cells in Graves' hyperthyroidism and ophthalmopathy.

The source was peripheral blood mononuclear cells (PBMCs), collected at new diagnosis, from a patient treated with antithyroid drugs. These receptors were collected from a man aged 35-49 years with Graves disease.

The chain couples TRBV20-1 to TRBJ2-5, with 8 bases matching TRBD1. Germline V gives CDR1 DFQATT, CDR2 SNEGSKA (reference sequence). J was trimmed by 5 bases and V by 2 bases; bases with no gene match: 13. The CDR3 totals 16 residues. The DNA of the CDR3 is TGCAGTGCTAGAACTTATGGCCAGGGGGCGTGGGAGACCCAGTACTTC. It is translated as CSARTYGQGAWETQYF.

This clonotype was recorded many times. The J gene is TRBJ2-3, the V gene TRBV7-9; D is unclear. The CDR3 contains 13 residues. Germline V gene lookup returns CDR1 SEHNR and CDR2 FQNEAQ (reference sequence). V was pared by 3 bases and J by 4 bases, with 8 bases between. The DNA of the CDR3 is TGTGCCAGCAGCTTGTTATATGCAGATACGCAGTATTTT. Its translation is CASSLLYADTQYF.